This record concerns one T cell receptor beta chain sequence. Its cognate antigen has yet to be identified. No base-level quality is on record; no much larger clone is a single base apart. Patients with melanoma were used as donors. Reading from cysteine to phenylalanine, the CDR3 counts 18 amino acids. CDR3 DNA is the only sequence kept; it has 54 bases, read in frame from the first base. V and J lose 1 base and 2 bases, and a span of 19 bases separates them. As encoded in the germline V gene, CDR1 is SGHTS while CDR2 is YDEGEE. Library preparation employed the immunoSEQ multiplex PCR assay. TCRdb mirrors the immuneACCESS table, restricted to in-frame sequences. Some clones are absent from its copies; in checked studies, under half trace to an unresolved V gene, and the reason for the others is unknown. For this sample the table gives some 10,000 clones, of which approximately 67% were detected only once. More than 9.5% of the sample belongs to the ten largest clones.

This sample is drawn from a study of CD4+ T cells in melanoma (dated by TCRdb to 2022 to 2024). A note on the overall study: The study examined neoantigen-specific CD4+ T cells in human melanoma.

General findings and caveats noted by the study authors: Neoantigen-specific CD4+ T cells in melanoma were reported to show diverse differentiation states. Neoantigen-specific CD4+ T cells were reported to be correlated with the function of CD8+ T cells, macrophages and B cells.

This receptor chain uses TRBV5-8 and TRBJ1-5; a tentative D call is TRBD1 (5 bases match). The sequence derives from a human donor with melanoma. The sample consisted of cells from a culture (not recorded whether cultured in vitro). This receptor has the CDR3 CASSLYGMGQRGNQPQHF. In nucleotide form, the sequence is TGTGCCAGCAGCTTGTACGGTATGGGGCAACGGGGCAATCAGCCCCAGCATTTT.